These T cell receptor beta chains were read from a single sample in a study of shared clonotypes between healthy human individuals. Sequencing used immunoSEQ multiplex PCR; TCRdb keeps in-frame clones, though not all of them. The table has 2.5 million or so clones, roughly 92% seen once; the top ten hold around 0.15%. Sequenced: naive CD4+ T cells sorted from blood. These receptors were collected from a man between 18 and 29 years old in good health. CDR3s include the opening cysteine and the closing phenylalanine or tryptophan. The D gene is left open where the match is weak. Some rows have no size entry. The others give once, few or many, or a class for an expanded clone.

j_gene	d_gene	abundance	v_gene	CDR3nt	CDR3aa
TRBJ1-4	.	.	TRBV7-9	TGTGCCAGCAGCTTAGAAGCAGGGTTTAATGAAAAACTGTTTTTT	CASSLEAGFNEKLFF
TRBJ1-3	.	.	TRBV5-5	TGTGCCAGCAGCTTGGACAGTCCTGGAAACACCATATATTTT	CASSLDSPGNTIYF
TRBJ1-2	.	.	TRBV19	TGTGCCAGTAGTACCGGGAAGTTTTATGGCTACACCTTC	CASSTGKFYGYTF
TRBJ2-7	TRBD1	.	TRBV7-9	TGTGCCAGCAGCTCCCGGACAGGGGTTGGTGACGAGCAGTACTTC	CASSSRTGVGDEQYF
TRBJ2-1	.	.	TRBV15	TGTGCCACCAGCGGGAGAATCTATAATGAGCAGTTCTTC	CATSGRIYNEQFF
TRBJ1-1	.	.	TRBV7-9	TGTGCCAGCAGCCCGAAATCGGGGAACACTGAAGCTTTCTTT	CASSPKSGNTEAFF
TRBJ2-7	.	.	TRBV11-1	TGTGCCAGCAGCCTTGATTGGGGGGACTACGAGCAGTACTTC	CASSLDWGDYEQYF
TRBJ2-7	.	.	TRBV25-1	TGTGCCAGCAGTGGCCCCGGGACGGGTCCCTACGAGCAGTACTTC	CASSGPGTGPYEQYF
TRBJ2-3	.	once	TRBV6-1	TGTGCCAGCAGCCACAGGACTCTGAGCACAGATACGCAGTATTTT	CASSHRTLSTDTQYF
TRBJ2-7	.	.	TRBV7-2	TGTGCCAGCAGCTTAGCGCCTGGAACGGAGCAGTACTTC	CASSLAPGTEQYF
TRBJ2-5	.	.	TRBV6-5	TGTGCCAGCAGGACGGGGTACCAAGAGACCCAGTACTTC	CASRTGYQETQYF
TRBJ2-1	TRBD2	.	TRBV6-6	TGTGCCAGCAGTTCTCCTGGACTAGGGGTCACCAATGAGCAGTTCTTC	CASSSPGLGVTNEQFF
TRBJ2-3	.	.	TRBV5-1	TGCGCCAGCAGCACCGGATCTGGAGCAGATACGCAGTATTTT	CASSTGSGADTQYF
TRBJ1-2	.	.	TRBV28	TGTGCCAGCACTCTCGACGGGAACTATGGCTACACCTTC	CASTLDGNYGYTF
TRBJ1-5	.	.	TRBV7-8	TGTGCCAGCAGCCTCTCGGATCTTGGCAATCAGCCCCAGCATTTT	CASSLSDLGNQPQHF
TRBJ1-1	.	few	TRBV6-1	TGTGCCAGCAGTGACAGGAGTGCTTTCTTT	CASSDRSAFF
TRBJ2-5	TRBD1	.	TRBV7-9	TGTGCCAGCAGCCGACAGGGGGCGAGACAAGAGACCCAGTACTTC	CASSRQGARQETQYF
TRBJ1-1	.	.	TRBV7-2	TGTGCCAGCAGCGACGGGACCCCGAGGACTGAAGCTTTCTTT	CASSDGTPRTEAFF
TRBJ2-7	.	.	TRBV30	TGTGCCTGGAGGATGGGCAGCTACGAGCAGTACTTC	CAWRMGSYEQYF
TRBJ2-3	TRBD2	.	TRBV5-1	TGCGCCAGCAGTTCACTAGCGCCTCAGGATACGCAGTATTTT	CASSSLAPQDTQYF
TRBJ2-3	.	.	TRBV6-5	TGTGCCAGCATCGATACGCAGTATTTT	CASIDTQYF
TRBJ2-1	.	.	TRBV11-2	TGTGCCAGCAGCTCTGTGGGCGGTTACAATGAGCAGTTCTTC	CASSSVGGYNEQFF
TRBJ2-7	.	.	TRBV28	TGTGCCAGCAGTTTAGGACGGACGATCTACGAGCAGTACTTC	CASSLGRTIYEQYF
TRBJ1-6	TRBD1	.	TRBV19	TGTGCCAGTAGAGGGGACAGGGGGCTTTCACCCCTCCACTTT	CASRGDRGLSPLHF
TRBJ2-7	TRBD2	.	TRBV6-6	TGTGCCAGCAGTTACTCGGGGGGGGGAAGCTCCTACGAGCAGTACTTC	CASSYSGGGSSYEQYF
TRBJ1-6	.	.	TRBV5-6	TGTGCCAGCAGCCCGACGGACGGGTTTAATTCACCCCTCCACTTT	CASSPTDGFNSPLHF
TRBJ1-1	.	.	TRBV5-4	TGTGCCAGCAGGTTCAGGACGGAGAACACTGAAGCTTTCTTT	CASRFRTENTEAFF
TRBJ1-3	.	.	TRBV10-3	TGTGCCATCAGTGAGGAACGCCGTCCCGGAAACACCATATATTTT	CAISEERRPGNTIYF
TRBJ1-6	.	.	TRBV27	TGTGCCAGCATCCTCAACGGGAATTCACCCCTCCACTTT	CASILNGNSPLHF
TRBJ1-6	.	.	TRBV19	TGTGCCAGTAGTACCTCCGGGGATTCACCCCTCCACTTT	CASSTSGDSPLHF
TRBJ2-1	.	.	TRBV7-2	TGTGCCAGCAGCTTACCGACTAGAAGGGAGCAGTTCTTC	CASSLPTRREQFF
TRBJ1-5	TRBD1	.	TRBV29-1	TGCAGCGTTGCAGGGACAGGGGGCGGCAATCAGCCCCAGCATTTT	CSVAGTGGGNQPQHF
TRBJ1-3	.	.	TRBV19	TGTGCCAGTAGCACCGTCTCTGGAAACACCATATATTTT	CASSTVSGNTIYF
TRBJ1-5	.	.	TRBV6-1	TGTGCCAGCAGGACATACCGGGACGGAAATCAGCCCCAGCATTTT	CASRTYRDGNQPQHF
TRBJ1-3	.	once	TRBV27	TGTGCCAGCCGCGCAGGAAACACCATATATTTT	CASRAGNTIYF
TRBJ1-2	.	.	TRBV9	TGTGCCAGCACCCAAGAAGGGACAAGGCTTAACTATGGCTACACCTTC	CASTQEGTRLNYGYTF
TRBJ1-2	.	.	TRBV18	TGTGCCAGCTCACCACCCATGGGCCGCAACTATGGCTACACCTTC	CASSPPMGRNYGYTF
TRBJ1-2	.	once	TRBV12-5	TGTGCTAGTGGTTTTTCTTCCTACTATGGCTACACCTTC	CASGFSSYYGYTF
TRBJ1-1	TRBD1	.	TRBV6-1	TGTGCCAGCAGTGAAGTCGGACAGGGGACGATGCGAGAAGCTTTCTTT	CASSEVGQGTMREAFF
TRBJ2-7	TRBD1	.	TRBV10-1	TGCGCCAGCAGTCCGGACAGGTTCGACGAGCAGTACTTC	CASSPDRFDEQYF
TRBJ1-3	TRBD1	few	TRBV6-5	TGTGCCAGCAGTTCCCCGGGACAGAGCTCTGGAAACACCATATATTTT	CASSSPGQSSGNTIYF
TRBJ2-3	.	.	TRBV5-1	TGCGCCAGCAGCCCGATCTCCCCAGGGGTGGGTACGCAGTATTTT	CASSPISPGVGTQYF
TRBJ2-1	TRBD1	.	TRBV5-5	TGTGCCAGCAGCTCGGGACAGAGCTCCTACAATGAGCAGTTCTTC	CASSSGQSSYNEQFF
TRBJ2-7	.	.	TRBV12-5	TGTGCTAGTGGTTTGCCAGGGAAGGCCTACGAGCAGTACTTC	CASGLPGKAYEQYF
TRBJ1-1	.	once	TRBV5-1	TGCGCCAGCAGCTTGACGGCTTTGAACACTGAAGCTTTCTTT	CASSLTALNTEAFF
TRBJ2-7	.	once	TRBV7-8	TGTGCCAGCAGCTTAGCTGGACTGAGCCTGGAGCAGTACTTC	CASSLAGLSLEQYF
TRBJ2-7	.	.	TRBV10-3	TGTGCCATCTCCCCTGGGCAGGACTACGAGCAGTACTTC	CAISPGQDYEQYF
TRBJ2-4	TRBD2	.	TRBV10-2	TGCGCCAGCAGTGAAAGGACTAGCGGGGCGGGGAAAAACATTCAGTACTTC	CASSERTSGAGKNIQYF